What follows are 27 T cell receptor beta chains derived from one specimen sequenced in a study of T cell repertoires in cytomegalovirus infection. The antigens these receptors bind are not known. MiXCR, applied by TCRdb to the reads, yields one record per CDR3 protein. The sample records around 310,000 distinct CDR3 sequences, 25% to 35% being singletons. This specimen was cultured PBMCs, taken from culture after CMV antigen stimulation. The receptor source for this set is a human donor in good health (CMV status not recorded). Some clones in this sample may be carry-over from other donors' samples.

The chain joins TRBV7-9 to TRBJ2-5, with D possibly being TRBD1 (6 bases). Germline CDR1 is SEHNR and CDR2 is FQNEAQ (reference sequence). The germline V and J ends were trimmed by 4 bases and 2 bases, with 14 bases remaining between them. The CDR3 is made up of 15 amino acids. Written as DNA, the CDR3 is TGTGCCAGCAGCTCAAGAGGGACATTGCAAGAGACCCAGTACTTC. It is translated as CASSSRGTLQETQYF.

In its sample, this clonotype was seen a few times. The junction departs from germline at one end; a sequencing error may be responsible. The genes are TRBV12-3 or TRBV12-4 and TRBJ2-1, with 12 bases fitting TRBD2. The CDR3 is 15 residues long. The CDR3 DNA reads as TGTGCCAGCATTTTAGGACTAGCGGGAAAGAATGAGCAGTTCTTC. It yields the protein CASILGLAGKNEQFF.

The rearrangement joins TRBV7-3 to TRBJ2-5; D is perhaps TRBD1 or TRBD2 (5 bases each). Germline V CDR1 and CDR2: SGHTA, FQGTGA. V was cut by 4 bases and J by 1 base, with 7 bases left in between. The CDR3 has 13 residues. Here the CDR3 DNA reads TGTGCCAGCAGCTCCGGGGCCCAAGAGACCCAGTACTTC. Translation: CASSSGAQETQYF.

The V gene is TRBV3-1, the J gene TRBJ2-3, with 7 bases matching TRBD2. CDR1 is LGHDT, CDR2 YNNKEL, per germline (reference sequence). The CDR3 is 14 residues long. Unmatched junction bases numbered 5, after V lost 2 bases and J lost 6 bases. Written as DNA, the CDR3 is TGTGCCAGCAGCCAACAAACTAGCGCCGATACGCAGTATTTT. Its protein product is CASSQQTSADTQYF.

This clonotype was recorded a few times. This chain links TRBV12-3 or TRBV12-4 with TRBJ2-1; TRBD2 matches at 11 bases. The CDR3 has 14 amino acids. Germline trimming cut 9 bases from V and 7 bases from J; bases unmatched to any gene: 8. Here the CDR3 DNA reads TGTGCCAGTAAGCTAGCGGGGGGCCCTAATGAGCAGTTCTTC. Amino acids: CASKLAGGPNEQFF.

This chain uses TRBV10-3 with TRBJ2-2; D unclear. The germline gives CDR1 ENHRY, CDR2 SYGVKD. V was cut by 6 bases and J by 4 bases, with 12 bases left in between. This CDR3 region has 14 residues. CDR3 region: CAIRGQSSTGELFF. The CDR3 region has the DNA TGTGCCATCAGGGGTCAGAGTTCCACCGGGGAGCTGTTTTTT.

The CDR3 region is CASSLASAHNEQFF. CDR3 in DNA: TGTGCCAGCAGCTTAGCTAGCGCCCACAATGAGCAGTTCTTC. The chain combines TRBV7-9 with TRBJ2-1; perhaps TRBD2 as D (5 bases). With 0 bases removed from V and 5 bases from J, the gap between germline ends came to 8 bases. The germline V gene has CDR1 SEHNR and CDR2 FQNEAQ (reference sequence). The CDR3 is 14 residues long.

This clonotype was detected ten times or more. The rearrangement links TRBV7-6 to TRBJ1-1, with a weak D call TRBD1 (6 bases). This CDR3 is 16 amino acids long. Germline V lookup: CDR1 SGHVS, CDR2 FNYEAQ. V lost 1 base and J 1 base, leaving 13 bases between the germline ends. The CDR3, as DNA: TGTGCCAGCAGCTTAGGGCAGGGGTTGGGGAACACTGAAGCTTTCTTT. Its protein product is CASSLGQGLGNTEAFF.

This sequence joins TRBV6-4 and TRBJ1-5, with 9 bases identical to TRBD1. The CDR3 covers 16 residues. V lost 2 bases and J lost 3; bases outside the gene matches: 5. From germline, CDR1 is MRHNA and CDR2 SNTAGT. CDR3 bases: TGTGCCAGCAGTGACAGGACAGGGGCCTACAATCAGCCCCAGCATTTT. Amino acids: CASSDRTGAYNQPQHF.

This clonotype was detected only a few times. In nucleotides, the CDR3 is TGTGCCAGCAGCACGACACTCTACGAGCAGTACTTC. This codes for CASSTTLYEQYF. The V gene is TRBV7-9, the J gene TRBJ2-7; D ambiguous. Germline V lookup: CDR1 SEHNR, CDR2 FQNEAQ (reference sequence). This CDR3 is 12 amino acids long. Trimming pared 5 bases from V and 3 bases from J, leaving 8 bases between.

This clonotype was seen many times. J is TRBJ2-7 and V is TRBV7-6; possibly TRBD1 or TRBD2 for D (5 bases each). Germline V gene data show CDR1 as SGHVS and CDR2 as FNYEAQ. V was pared by 5 bases and J by 4 bases, with 21 bases between. The CDR3 length is 16 residues. CDR3 sequence reads: CASSVSPGPILYEQYF. The CDR3 DNA sequence: TGTGCCAGCAGCGTAAGTCCGGGACCCATCCTGTACGAGCAGTACTTC.

This chain connects TRBV12-5 to TRBJ1-2; D remains ambiguous. Trimming removed 7 bases at V and 0 bases at J, with 15 bases between. Germline V gene data show CDR1 as LGHNT and CDR2 as FRNRAP. This CDR3 contains 15 residues. CDR3 sequence: CASVIQAGSNYGYTF. In DNA form, the CDR3 reads TGTGCTAGTGTTATTCAGGCGGGGTCTAACTATGGCTACACCTTC.

This clonotype was detected a few times. J is TRBJ2-3 and V is TRBV7-2; perhaps TRBD1 as D (5 bases). The length of the CDR3 is 12 residues. Germline lookup yields CDR1 SGHTA and CDR2 FQGNSA. V was cut by 8 bases and J by 4 bases, with 10 bases left in between. In DNA form, the CDR3 reads TGTGCCAGCGCTCCACAGGCAGATACGCAGTATTTT. Its protein product is CASAPQADTQYF.

This clonotype was recorded once. V gene TRBV4-2 combines with J gene TRBJ1-5, with 7 positions matching TRBD1. CDR1 and CDR2 (germline): LGHNA, YNFKEQ. The CDR3 runs 14 residues. The V gene end was trimmed by 5 bases and the J gene end by 5 bases; junction bases not matched to a gene: 6. CDR3 residues: CASSSRQGDQPQHF. The CDR3 bases are TGTGCCAGCAGCTCCCGACAGGGCGATCAGCCCCAGCATTTT.

This clonotype was detected a few times. The rearrangement joins TRBV7-3 to TRBJ2-1, with D unresolved. From germline, CDR1 is SGHTA and CDR2 FQGTGA. The V gene lost 2 bases and the J gene lost 10 bases, with 12 bases spanning the gap. CDR3 length equals 13 residues. In DNA form, the CDR3 reads TGTGCCAGCAGCTTATCCGCTTCAAGGGAGCAGTTCTTC. Translation: CASSLSASREQFF.

The chain has TRBV7-6 and TRBJ1-4; 8 bases match TRBD1. Germline V lookup: CDR1 SGHVS, CDR2 FNYEAQ. With V trimmed by 5 bases and J by 5 bases, 10 bases remained unmatched. This CDR3 has 16 amino acids. CDR3 nucleotide sequence: TGTGCCAGCAGCCCCCTCCCACAGGGGGTAAATGAAAAACTGTTTTTT. Translated: CASSPLPQGVNEKLFF.

This clonotype was detected only a few times. The V gene is TRBV19, the J gene TRBJ1-2; 8 nucleotides match TRBD1. The CDR3 sequence is 13 residues long. Germline V gene sequence: CDR1 LNHDA, CDR2 SQIVND (reference sequence). V lost 11 bases, J lost 4 bases, and 9 bases stayed unmatched. This chain's CDR3 is CASHAGTGYGYTF. CDR3 coding DNA: TGTGCCTCCCATGCCGGGACAGGCTATGGCTACACCTTC.

This clonotype has just a few counts. The chain joins TRBV3-1 to TRBJ2-7; 9 bases fit TRBD2. Germline CDR1 and CDR2: LGHDT and YNNKEL (reference sequence). CDR3 length: 16 amino acids. Trimming at V came to 0 bases and at J to 2 bases, leaving 5 bases not matched to a gene. In DNA form, the CDR3 reads TGTGCCAGCAGCCAAGAGGAGACTAGCGGAACCTACGAGCAGTACTTC. This codes for CASSQEETSGTYEQYF.

Ten or more counts support this clonotype. The chain carries TRBV6-2 or TRBV6-3 and TRBJ2-5; 9 bases are shared with TRBD1. Germline CDR1 MNHEY, CDR2 SVGEGT. This CDR3 has 14 residues. Trimming removed 5 bases from V and 4 bases from J; junction bases left unmatched: 5. The CDR3 sequence is CASSLGTGRETQYF. The CDR3 DNA sequence: TGTGCCAGCAGTCTTGGGACAGGGAGAGAGACCCAGTACTTC.

The rearrangement uses TRBV28 and TRBJ2-1, with 10 nucleotides matching TRBD2. CDR1 and CDR2 from the germline V gene are MDHEN and SYDVKM. The length of the CDR3 is 16 residues. Trimming took 4 bases from V and 3 from J; bases not matched to a gene: 6. CDR3 protein: CASSSGLANVYNEQFF. In nucleotides, the CDR3 is TGTGCCAGCAGTTCGGGACTAGCGAACGTCTACAATGAGCAGTTCTTC.

This clonotype was detected only a few times. The chain links TRBV6-4 to TRBJ1-1, with 7 bases that match TRBD1. Looked up from germline, CDR1 is MRHNA and CDR2 is SNTAGT. The CDR3 length is 15 residues. V shed 10 bases, J shed 4 bases, and the junction held 15 bases outside the gene matches. This CDR3 is CAILEGRGPFTEAFF. CDR3 coding DNA: TGTGCCATCCTTGAGGGTAGGGGGCCTTTCACTGAAGCTTTCTTT.

This rearrangement joins TRBV2 to TRBJ2-2, with D perhaps TRBD1 or TRBD2 (6 bases each). Trimming took 5 bases from V and 8 from J, leaving 21 bases between them. The CDR3 spans 16 residues. Looked up from germline, CDR1 is SNHLY and CDR2 is FYNNEI. CDR3 nucleotides: TGTGCCAGCAGTTCTCGAGGAGGGGGGCATTCAGGGGAGCTGTTTTTT. This encodes CASSSRGGGHSGELFF. Full variable domain (remainder filled in from reference TRBV2 and TRBJ2-2): EPEVTQTPSHQVTQMGQEVILRCVPISNHLYFYWYRQILGQKVEFLVSFYNNEISEKSEIFDDQFSVERPDGSNFTLKIRSTKLEDSAMYFCASSSRGGGHSGELFFGEGSRLTVL.

V usage is TRBV27 and J usage is TRBJ2-4; D is possibly TRBD1 or TRBD2 (5 bases each). The V gene's germline CDR1 is MNHEY and CDR2 SMNVEV (reference sequence). Trimming removed 5 bases from V and 6 bases from J, with 11 bases in between. The CDR3 consists of 13 residues. CDR3 DNA sequence: TGTGCCAGCAGTCGGGACGGGTTAAACATTCAGTACTTC. It yields the protein CASSRDGLNIQYF.

This clonotype was seen more than once but under ten times. The chain links TRBV6-6 to TRBJ2-3, with D maybe TRBD2 (5 bases). The germline CDR1 and CDR2 sequences are MNHNY and SVGAGI (reference sequence). The CDR3 extends over 14 amino acids. V was shortened by 4 bases and J by 1 base, with 9 bases between the two germline ends. The CDR3 spells CASSFTRGTDTQYF. DNA of the CDR3: TGTGCCAGCAGTTTCACGCGGGGCACAGATACGCAGTATTTT.

The rearrangement links TRBV20-1 to TRBJ2-5; 8 positions match TRBD2. CDR1 and CDR2 (germline): DFQATT, SNEGSKA (reference sequence). Trimming cost V 0 bases and J 5 bases; bases outside gene matches: 14. The CDR3 totals 17 residues. The CDR3 nucleotides read TGCAGTGCTAGAGATGGCGGGTCGAGCGGGAGAGGGGAGACCCAGTACTTC. Encoded protein: CSARDGGSSGRGETQYF.

The V gene is TRBV28, the J gene TRBJ1-1; D unclear. Looked up from germline, CDR1 is MDHEN and CDR2 is SYDVKM. The CDR3 runs to 16 residues. V lost 5 bases to trimming and J lost 5 bases, with 21 bases between them. CDR3 DNA sequence: TGTGCCAGCAGTCCCCCAGAGTCCGTGGCGGTTACTGAAGCTTTCTTT. It specifies CASSPPESVAVTEAFF.

V and J are TRBV19 and TRBJ2-7; 11 bases line up with TRBD1. Germline V gene sequence: CDR1 LNHDA, CDR2 SQIVND (reference sequence). CDR3 length: 16 amino acids. The ends lost 10 bases at V and 5 bases at J; junction bases unmatched: 16. CDR3 coding DNA: TGTGCCACTACCCGGACAGGGGGCCCCCTTGGAAACGAGCAGTACTTC. Its protein is CATTRTGGPLGNEQYF.